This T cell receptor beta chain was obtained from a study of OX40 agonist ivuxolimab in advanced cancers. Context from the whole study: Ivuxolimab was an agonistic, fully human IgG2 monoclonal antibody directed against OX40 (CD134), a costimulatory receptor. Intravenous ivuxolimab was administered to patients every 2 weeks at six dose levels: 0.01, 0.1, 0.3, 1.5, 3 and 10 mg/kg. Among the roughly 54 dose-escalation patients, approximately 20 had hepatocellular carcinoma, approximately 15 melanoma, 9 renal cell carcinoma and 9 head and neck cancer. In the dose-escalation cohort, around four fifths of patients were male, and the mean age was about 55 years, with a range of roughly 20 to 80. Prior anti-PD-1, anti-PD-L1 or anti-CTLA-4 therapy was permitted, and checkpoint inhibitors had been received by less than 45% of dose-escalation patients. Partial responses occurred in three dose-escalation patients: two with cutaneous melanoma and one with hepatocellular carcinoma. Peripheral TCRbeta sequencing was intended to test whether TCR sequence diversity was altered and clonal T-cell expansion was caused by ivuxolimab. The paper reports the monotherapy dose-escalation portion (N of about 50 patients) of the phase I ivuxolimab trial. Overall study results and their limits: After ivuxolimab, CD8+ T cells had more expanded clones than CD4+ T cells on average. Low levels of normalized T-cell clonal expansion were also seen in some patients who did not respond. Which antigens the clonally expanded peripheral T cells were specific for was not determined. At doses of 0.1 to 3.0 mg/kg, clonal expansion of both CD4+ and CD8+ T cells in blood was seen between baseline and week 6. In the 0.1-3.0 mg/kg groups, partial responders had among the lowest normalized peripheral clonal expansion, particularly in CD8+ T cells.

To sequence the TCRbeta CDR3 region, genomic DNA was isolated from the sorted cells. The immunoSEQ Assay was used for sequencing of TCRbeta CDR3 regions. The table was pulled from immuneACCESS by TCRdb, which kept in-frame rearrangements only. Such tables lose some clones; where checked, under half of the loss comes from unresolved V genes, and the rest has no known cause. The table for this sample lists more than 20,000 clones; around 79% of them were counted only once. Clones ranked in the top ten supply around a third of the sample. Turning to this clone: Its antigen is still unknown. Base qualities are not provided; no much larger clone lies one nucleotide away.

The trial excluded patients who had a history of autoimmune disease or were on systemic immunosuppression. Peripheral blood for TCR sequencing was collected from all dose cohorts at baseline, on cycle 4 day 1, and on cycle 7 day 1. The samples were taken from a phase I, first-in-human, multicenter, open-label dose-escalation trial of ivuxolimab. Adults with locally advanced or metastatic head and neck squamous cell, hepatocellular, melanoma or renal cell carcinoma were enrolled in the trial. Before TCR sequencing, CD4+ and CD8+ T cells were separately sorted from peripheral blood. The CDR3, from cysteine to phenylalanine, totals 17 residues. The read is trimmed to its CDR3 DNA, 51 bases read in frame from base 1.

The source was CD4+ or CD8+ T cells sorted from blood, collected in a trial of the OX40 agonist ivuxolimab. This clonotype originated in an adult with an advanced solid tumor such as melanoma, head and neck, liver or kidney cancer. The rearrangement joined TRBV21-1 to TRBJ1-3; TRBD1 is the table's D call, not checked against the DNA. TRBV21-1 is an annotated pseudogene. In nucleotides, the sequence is TGTGCCAGCAGCAAAGATCTAAGGGGATGGTACGGAAACACCATATATTTT. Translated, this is CASSKDLRGWYGNTIYF.